The 13 T cell receptor beta chains in this list originate from one sample, sequenced in a study of a mutant IDH1 vaccine in newly diagnosed glioma. Produced via immunoSEQ multiplex PCR; TCRdb's table is partial and in-frame only. Of 60,000 or so clones listed, about 87% are singletons. The time point was: week 5, during vaccination. Every single dose of the vaccine, 300 ug of mutant IDH1 20-mer peptide, came with topical imiquimod. No antigen has been assigned to these receptors. Material: PBMCs, obtained from a glioma patient whose treatment included an IDH1 peptide vaccine. All receptors derive from a woman in her forties with glioma.

The chain is built from TRBV18 and TRBJ2-4, with TRBD1 as a possible D gene (6 bases). The germline V gene has CDR1 KGHSH and CDR2 LQKENI. The CDR3 length is 17 residues. The ends were cut back, 0 bases at V and 3 bases at J, with 15 bases in the middle. The CDR3 here is CASSPPGQTGGKNIQYF. The CDR3 coding sequence is TGTGCCAGCTCACCACCTGGACAGACTGGGGGCAAAAACATTCAGTACTTC.

This clone was seen a single time. J is TRBJ2-1 and V is TRBV7-8, with D maybe TRBD2 (5 bases). Germline V gene data show CDR1 as SGHVS and CDR2 as FQNEAQ. CDR3 length equals 16 residues. Trimming removed 6 bases from V and 0 bases from J, with 15 bases in between. The DNA for the CDR3 is TGTGCCAGCAGGTCTATTCGGGGTACCTCCTACAATGAGCAGTTCTTC. It specifies CASRSIRGTSYNEQFF.

The gene calls are TRBV28 and TRBJ1-5; no reliable D call. CDR1 MDHEN and CDR2 SYDVKM come from the germline V gene. V was trimmed by 4 bases and J by 0 bases, leaving 10 bases between them. This CDR3 is 15 amino acids long. The CDR3 loop reads CASSYGFNSNQPQHF. The DNA for the CDR3 is TGTGCCAGCAGTTACGGTTTTAATAGCAATCAGCCCCAGCATTTT.

This chain joins TRBV27 and TRBJ1-2; 9 nucleotides agree with TRBD1. V shed 7 bases and J 5 bases; nucleotides not matched to a gene: 8. The CDR3 sequence is 14 residues long. Germline CDR1 is MNHEY and CDR2 is SMNVEV (reference sequence). The CDR3 loop reads CASKPGQGNYGYTF. In nucleotides, the CDR3 is TGTGCCAGCAAGCCGGGACAGGGAAATTATGGCTACACCTTC.

The DNA for the CDR3 is TGTGCCAGCAGCATTGACAGGAACTATGGCTACACCTTC. Amino acid sequence: CASSIDRNYGYTF. The chain links TRBV9 to TRBJ1-2, with a tentative D call TRBD1 (6 bases). The CDR3 has 13 residues. The V end lost 4 bases, the J end lost 2 bases, and 9 bases lay between the germline ends. The V gene's germline CDR1 is SGDLS and CDR2 YYNGEE.

The rearrangement joins TRBV4-1 to TRBJ1-2; D gene ambiguous. The V gene lost 1 base and the J gene lost 0 bases, with 0 bases spanning the gap. CDR1 and CDR2 from the germline V gene are MGHRA and YSYEKL. CDR3 length: 12 amino acids. This chain's CDR3 is CASSQANYGYTF. DNA of the CDR3: TGCGCCAGCAGCCAAGCTAACTATGGCTACACCTTC.

This clone was detected only once. The rearrangement uses TRBV5-1 and TRBJ2-5; D tentatively reads TRBD1 or TRBD2 (5 bases each). Germline lookup yields CDR1 SGHRS and CDR2 YFSETQ. V gave up 0 bases and J gave up 7 bases, with 16 bases separating them. The CDR3 runs to 15 residues. This chain's CDR3 is CASSLGGAQAGTQYF. CDR3 nucleotides: TGCGCCAGCAGCTTGGGAGGGGCTCAGGCAGGGACCCAGTACTTC.

The V and J genes are TRBV4-1 and TRBJ1-5; D is perhaps TRBD1 (5 bases). Germline CDR1 and CDR2: MGHRA and YSYEKL. Between the trimmed V and J ends, which lost 4 bases and 4 bases, there was a span of 14 bases. The CDR3 spans 15 residues. CDR3 nucleotide sequence: TGCGCCAGCAGCCTCAGAAGGGGAGATAATCAGCCCCAGCATTTT. Its protein product is CASSLRRGDNQPQHF.

The rearrangement joins TRBV7-3 to TRBJ2-2; D unclear. Trimming took 1 base from V and 8 from J, leaving 8 bases between them. Germline V gives CDR1 SGHTA, CDR2 FQGTGA. There are 13 residues in the CDR3. The CDR3 reads CASSLMPVGELFF. CDR3 sequence (DNA): TGTGCCAGCAGCTTAATGCCAGTAGGGGAGCTGTTTTTT.

The J gene is TRBJ1-1, the V gene TRBV19, with 9 bases lining up with TRBD1. The V segment lost 4 bases and the J segment 2 bases; nucleotides outside the gene matches: 11. CDR3 length: 17 residues. Germline values: CDR1 LNHDA, CDR2 SQIVND (reference sequence). The CDR3 coding sequence is TGTGCCAGTAGTACGCTGACAGGGGGGATTGGAAACACTGAAGCTTTCTTT. It yields the protein CASSTLTGGIGNTEAFF.

This rearrangement joins TRBV5-1 to TRBJ2-1; D gene ambiguous. This CDR3 has 16 amino acids. Germline lookup yields CDR1 SGHRS and CDR2 YFSETQ. Trimming cost V 0 bases and J 3 bases, with 13 bases left between them. CDR3 sequence (DNA): TGCGCCAGCAGCTTGGCCGTAGGCAGCGTCTACAATGAGCAGTTCTTC. It yields the protein CASSLAVGSVYNEQFF. Filled out from reference TRBV5-1 and TRBJ2-1, the complete variable domain reads KAGVTQTPRYLIKTRGQQVTLSCSPISGHRSVSWYQQTPGQGLQFLFEYFSETQRNKGNFPGRFSGRQFSNSRSEMNVSTLELGDSALYLCASSLAVGSVYNEQFFGPGTRLTVL.

The J gene is TRBJ1-4, the V gene TRBV2; D ambiguous. Germline CDR1 and CDR2: SNHLY and FYNNEI. The CDR3 spans 10 residues. V was shortened by 6 bases and J by 8 bases, with 4 bases between the two germline ends. The CDR3 region has the DNA TGTGCCAGCAGATGGGAAAAACTGTTTTTT. Its protein product is CASRWEKLFF. Using reference TRBV2 and TRBJ1-4 for the parts outside the CDR3, the full variable domain is EPEVTQTPSHQVTQMGQEVILRCVPISNHLYFYWYRQILGQKVEFLVSFYNNEISEKSEIFDDQFSVERPDGSNFTLKIRSTKLEDSAMYFCASRWEKLFFGSGTQLSVL.

The chain carries TRBV5-4 and TRBJ1-6; 7 bases map to TRBD1. The CDR3 contains 16 residues. Germline assignment: CDR1 SGHNT and CDR2 YYREEE (reference sequence). V lost 0 bases and J lost 4; bases outside the gene matches: 4. CDR3 loop: CASSLGGTAYNSPLHF. The CDR3 DNA sequence: TGTGCCAGCAGCTTGGGCGGGACAGCATATAATTCACCCCTCCACTTT.